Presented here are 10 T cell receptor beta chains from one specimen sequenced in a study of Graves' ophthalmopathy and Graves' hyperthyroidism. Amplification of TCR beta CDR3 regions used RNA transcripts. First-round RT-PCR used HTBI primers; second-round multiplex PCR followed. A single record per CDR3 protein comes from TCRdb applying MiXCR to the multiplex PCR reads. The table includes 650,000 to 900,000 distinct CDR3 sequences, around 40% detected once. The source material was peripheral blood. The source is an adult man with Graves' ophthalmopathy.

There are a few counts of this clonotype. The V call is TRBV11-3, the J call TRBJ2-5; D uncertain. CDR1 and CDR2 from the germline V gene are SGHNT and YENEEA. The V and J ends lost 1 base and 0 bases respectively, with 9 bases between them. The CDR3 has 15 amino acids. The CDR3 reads CASSLGGEYQETQYF. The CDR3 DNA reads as TGTGCCAGCAGCTTAGGAGGAGAGTACCAAGAGACCCAGTACTTC.

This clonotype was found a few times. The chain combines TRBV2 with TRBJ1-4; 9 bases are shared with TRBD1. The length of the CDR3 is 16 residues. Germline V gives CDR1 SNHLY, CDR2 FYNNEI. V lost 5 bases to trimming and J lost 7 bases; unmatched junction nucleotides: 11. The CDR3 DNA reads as TGTGCCAGCAGTTACTCGGCACAGGGGGCCGGTGAAAAACTGTTTTTT. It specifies CASSYSAQGAGEKLFF.

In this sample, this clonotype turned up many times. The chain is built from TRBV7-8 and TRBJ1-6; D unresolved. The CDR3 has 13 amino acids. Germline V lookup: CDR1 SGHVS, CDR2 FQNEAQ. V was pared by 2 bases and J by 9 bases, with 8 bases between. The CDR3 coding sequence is TGTGCCAGCAGCTTACCCGACCTTTCACCCCTCCACTTT. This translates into CASSLPDLSPLHF.

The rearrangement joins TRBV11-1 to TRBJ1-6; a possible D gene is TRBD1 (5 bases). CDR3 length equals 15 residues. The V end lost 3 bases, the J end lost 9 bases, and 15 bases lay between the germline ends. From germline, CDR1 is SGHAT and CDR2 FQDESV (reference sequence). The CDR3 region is CASSFYWGSGSPLHF. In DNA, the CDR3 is TGTGCCAGCAGCTTTTATTGGGGGAGTGGTTCACCCCTCCACTTT.

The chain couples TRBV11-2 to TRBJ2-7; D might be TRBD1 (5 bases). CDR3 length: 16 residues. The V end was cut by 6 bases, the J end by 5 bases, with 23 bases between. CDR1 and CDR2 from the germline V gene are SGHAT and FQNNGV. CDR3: CASSPTWNQGSHEQYF. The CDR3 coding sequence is TGTGCCAGCAGTCCTACTTGGAATCAGGGTTCCCACGAGCAGTACTTC.

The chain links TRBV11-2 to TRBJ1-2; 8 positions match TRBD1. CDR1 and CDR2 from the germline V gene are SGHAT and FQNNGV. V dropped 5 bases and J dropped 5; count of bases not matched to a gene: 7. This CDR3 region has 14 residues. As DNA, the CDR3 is TGTGCCAGCAGCCCCAGGGGGCAAGTGTATGGCTACACCTTC. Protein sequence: CASSPRGQVYGYTF.

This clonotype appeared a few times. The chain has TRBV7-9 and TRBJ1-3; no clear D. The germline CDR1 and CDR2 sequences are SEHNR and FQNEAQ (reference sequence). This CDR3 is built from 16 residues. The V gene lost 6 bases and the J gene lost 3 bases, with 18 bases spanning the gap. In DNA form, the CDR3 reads TGTGCCAGCAGTTTTGGGCCAGGAGGTAGTGGAAACACCATATATTTT. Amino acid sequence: CASSFGPGGSGNTIYF. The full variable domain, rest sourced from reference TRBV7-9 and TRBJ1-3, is DTGVSQNPRHKITKRGQNVTFRCDPISEHNRLYWYRQTLGQGPEFLTYFQNEAQLEKSRLLSDRFSAERPKGSFSTLEIQRTEQGDSAMYLCASSFGPGGSGNTIYFGEGSWLTVV.

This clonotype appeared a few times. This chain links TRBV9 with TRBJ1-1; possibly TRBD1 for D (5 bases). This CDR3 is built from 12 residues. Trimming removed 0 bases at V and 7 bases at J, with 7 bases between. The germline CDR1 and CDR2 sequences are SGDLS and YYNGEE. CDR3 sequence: CASSVGGNEAFF. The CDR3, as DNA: TGTGCCAGCAGCGTAGGGGGGAATGAAGCTTTCTTT.

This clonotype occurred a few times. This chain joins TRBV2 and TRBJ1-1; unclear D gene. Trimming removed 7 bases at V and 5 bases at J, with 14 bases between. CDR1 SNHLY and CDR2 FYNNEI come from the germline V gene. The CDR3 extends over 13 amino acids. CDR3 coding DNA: TGTGCCAGCATTAGAGTGAGTGAAACTGAAGCTTTCTTT. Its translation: CASIRVSETEAFF.

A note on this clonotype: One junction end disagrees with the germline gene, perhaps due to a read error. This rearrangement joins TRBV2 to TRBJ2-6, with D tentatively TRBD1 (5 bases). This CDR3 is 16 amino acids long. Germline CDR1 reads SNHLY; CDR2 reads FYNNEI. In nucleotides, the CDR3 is TGTGCCAGCAGTTACTCGGCTGCTTCTGGGGCCGACGTCCTGACTTTC. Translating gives CASSYSAASGADVLTF.